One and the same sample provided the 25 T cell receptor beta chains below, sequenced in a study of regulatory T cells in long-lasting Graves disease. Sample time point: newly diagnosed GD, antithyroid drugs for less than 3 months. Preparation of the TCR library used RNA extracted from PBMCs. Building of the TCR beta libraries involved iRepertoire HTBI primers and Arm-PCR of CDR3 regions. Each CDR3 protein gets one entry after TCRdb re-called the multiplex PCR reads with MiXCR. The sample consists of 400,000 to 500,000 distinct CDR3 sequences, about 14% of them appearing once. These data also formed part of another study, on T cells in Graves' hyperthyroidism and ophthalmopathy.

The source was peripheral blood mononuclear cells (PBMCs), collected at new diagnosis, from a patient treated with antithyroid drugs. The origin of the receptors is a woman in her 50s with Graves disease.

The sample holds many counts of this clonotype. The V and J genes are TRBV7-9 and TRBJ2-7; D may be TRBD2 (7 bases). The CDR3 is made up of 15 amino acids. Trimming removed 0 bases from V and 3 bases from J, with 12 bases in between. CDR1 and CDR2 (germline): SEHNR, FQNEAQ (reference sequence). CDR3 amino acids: CASSLAGGLNYEQYF. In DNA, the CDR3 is TGTGCCAGCAGCTTAGCGGGGGGGCTAAACTACGAGCAGTACTTC. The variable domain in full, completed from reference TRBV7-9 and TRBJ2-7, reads DTGVSQNPRHKITKRGQNVTFRCDPISEHNRLYWYRQTLGQGPEFLTYFQNEAQLEKSRLLSDRFSAERPKGSFSTLEIQRTEQGDSAMYLCASSLAGGLNYEQYFGPGTRLTVT.

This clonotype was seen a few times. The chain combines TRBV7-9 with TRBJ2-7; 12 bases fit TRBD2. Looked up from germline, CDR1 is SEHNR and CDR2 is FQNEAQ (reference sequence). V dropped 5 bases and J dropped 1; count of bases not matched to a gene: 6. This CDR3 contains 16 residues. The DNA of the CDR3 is TGTGCCAGCAGCGCGCGGACTAGCGGGACTTCCTACGAGCAGTACTTC. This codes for CASSARTSGTSYEQYF. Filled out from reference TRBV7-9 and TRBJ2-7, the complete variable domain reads DTGVSQNPRHKITKRGQNVTFRCDPISEHNRLYWYRQTLGQGPEFLTYFQNEAQLEKSRLLSDRFSAERPKGSFSTLEIQRTEQGDSAMYLCASSARTSGTSYEQYFGPGTRLTVT.

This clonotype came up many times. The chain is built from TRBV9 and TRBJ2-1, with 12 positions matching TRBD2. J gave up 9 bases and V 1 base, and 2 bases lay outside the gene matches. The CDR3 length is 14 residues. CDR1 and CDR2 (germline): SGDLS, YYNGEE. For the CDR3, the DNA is TGTGCCAGCAGCGTAAGGACTAGCGGGGCTGAGCAGTTCTTC. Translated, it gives CASSVRTSGAEQFF.

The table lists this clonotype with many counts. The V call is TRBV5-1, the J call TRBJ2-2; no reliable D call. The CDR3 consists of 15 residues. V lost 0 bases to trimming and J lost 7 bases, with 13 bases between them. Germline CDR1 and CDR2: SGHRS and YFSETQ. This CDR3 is CASSLVSEGLGELFF. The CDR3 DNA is TGCGCCAGCAGCTTGGTCTCGGAAGGTCTCGGGGAGCTGTTTTTT. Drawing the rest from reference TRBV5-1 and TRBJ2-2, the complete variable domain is KAGVTQTPRYLIKTRGQQVTLSCSPISGHRSVSWYQQTPGQGLQFLFEYFSETQRNKGNFPGRFSGRQFSNSRSEMNVSTLELGDSALYLCASSLVSEGLGELFFGEGSRLTVL.

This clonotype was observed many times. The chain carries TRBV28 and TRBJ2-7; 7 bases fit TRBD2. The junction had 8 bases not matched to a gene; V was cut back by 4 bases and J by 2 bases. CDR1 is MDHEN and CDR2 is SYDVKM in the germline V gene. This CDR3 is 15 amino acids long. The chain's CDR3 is CASSYSGDLTYEQYF. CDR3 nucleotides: TGTGCCAGCAGTTACAGCGGGGATTTAACCTACGAGCAGTACTTC.

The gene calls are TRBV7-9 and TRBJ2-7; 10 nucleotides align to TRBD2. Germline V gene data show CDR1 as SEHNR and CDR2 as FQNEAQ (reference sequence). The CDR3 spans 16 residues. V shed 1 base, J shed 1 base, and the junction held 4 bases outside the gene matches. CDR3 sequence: CASSLVISGRSYEQYF. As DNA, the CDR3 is TGTGCCAGCAGCTTAGTAATTAGCGGGAGGTCCTACGAGCAGTACTTC. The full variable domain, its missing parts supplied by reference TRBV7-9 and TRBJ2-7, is DTGVSQNPRHKITKRGQNVTFRCDPISEHNRLYWYRQTLGQGPEFLTYFQNEAQLEKSRLLSDRFSAERPKGSFSTLEIQRTEQGDSAMYLCASSLVISGRSYEQYFGPGTRLTVT.

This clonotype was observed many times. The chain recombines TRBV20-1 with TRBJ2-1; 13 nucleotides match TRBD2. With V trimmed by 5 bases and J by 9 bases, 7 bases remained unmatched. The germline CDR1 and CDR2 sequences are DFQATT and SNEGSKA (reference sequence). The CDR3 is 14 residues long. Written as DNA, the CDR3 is TGCAGTGCTCGCACTAGCGGGAGGGCCAGTGAGCAGTTCTTC. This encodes CSARTSGRASEQFF.

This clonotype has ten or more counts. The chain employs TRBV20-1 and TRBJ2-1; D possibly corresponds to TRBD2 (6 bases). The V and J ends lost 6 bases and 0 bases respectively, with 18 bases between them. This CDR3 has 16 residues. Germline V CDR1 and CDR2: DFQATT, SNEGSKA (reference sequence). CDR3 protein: CSAPLASGSSYNEQFF. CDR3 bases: TGCAGTGCCCCTCTAGCGTCGGGTAGCTCCTACAATGAGCAGTTCTTC.

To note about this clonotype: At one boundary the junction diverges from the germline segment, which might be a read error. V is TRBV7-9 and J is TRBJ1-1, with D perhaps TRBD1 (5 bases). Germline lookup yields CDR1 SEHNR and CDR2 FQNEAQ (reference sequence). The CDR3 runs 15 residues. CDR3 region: CASSLPGTVNTEALF. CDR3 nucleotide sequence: TGTGCCAGCAGCCTTCCGGGGACGGTGAACACTGAAGCTCTCTTT.

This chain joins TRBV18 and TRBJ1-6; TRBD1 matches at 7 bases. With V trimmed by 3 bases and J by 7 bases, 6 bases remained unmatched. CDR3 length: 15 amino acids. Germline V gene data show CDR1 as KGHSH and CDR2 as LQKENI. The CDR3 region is CASSPQGGANSPLHF. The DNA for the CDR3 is TGTGCCAGCTCACCCCAAGGGGGCGCGAATTCACCCCTCCACTTT.

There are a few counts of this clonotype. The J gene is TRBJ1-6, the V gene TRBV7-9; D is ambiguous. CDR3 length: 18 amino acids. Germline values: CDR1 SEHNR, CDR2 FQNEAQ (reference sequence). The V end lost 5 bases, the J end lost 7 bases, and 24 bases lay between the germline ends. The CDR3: CASSLPRGSKPGNSPLHF. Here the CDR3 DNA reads TGTGCCAGCAGCCTCCCCCGGGGTTCTAAACCCGGGAATTCACCCCTCCACTTT.

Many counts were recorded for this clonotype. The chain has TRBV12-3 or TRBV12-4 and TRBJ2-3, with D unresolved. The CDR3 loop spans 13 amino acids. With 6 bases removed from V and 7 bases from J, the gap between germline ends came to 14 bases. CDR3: CASSQSDHYTQYF. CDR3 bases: TGTGCCAGCAGCCAGTCTGATCATTATACGCAGTATTTT.

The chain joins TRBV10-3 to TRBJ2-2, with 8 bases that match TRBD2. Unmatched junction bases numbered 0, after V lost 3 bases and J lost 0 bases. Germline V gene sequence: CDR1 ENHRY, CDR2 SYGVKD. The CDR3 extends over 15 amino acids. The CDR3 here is CAISDSGTNTGELFF. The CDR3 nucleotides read TGTGCCATCAGTGATAGCGGGACGAACACCGGGGAGCTGTTTTTT.

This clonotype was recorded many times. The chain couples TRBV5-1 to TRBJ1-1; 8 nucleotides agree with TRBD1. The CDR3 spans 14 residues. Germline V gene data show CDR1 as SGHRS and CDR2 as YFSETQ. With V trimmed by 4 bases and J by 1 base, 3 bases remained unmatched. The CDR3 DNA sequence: TGCGCCAGCAGCAGAGGGACAGGGAACACTGAAGCTTTCTTT. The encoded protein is CASSRGTGNTEAFF.

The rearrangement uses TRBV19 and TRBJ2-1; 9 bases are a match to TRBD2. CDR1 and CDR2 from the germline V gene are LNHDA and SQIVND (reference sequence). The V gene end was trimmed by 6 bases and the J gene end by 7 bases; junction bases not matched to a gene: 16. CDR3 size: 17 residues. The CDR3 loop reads CASSVLPRTSVQNEQFF. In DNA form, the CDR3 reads TGTGCCAGTAGCGTCCTTCCTCGGACTAGCGTACAGAATGAGCAGTTCTTC.

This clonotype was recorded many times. The CDR3 protein is CATSDWPGQPTTEYEQYF. The CDR3 nucleotides read TGTGCCACCAGTGATTGGCCGGGACAGCCGACAACCGAGTACGAGCAGTACTTC. J is TRBJ2-7 and V is TRBV24-1; 7 nucleotides match TRBD1. This CDR3 is built from 18 residues. The V gene end was trimmed by 2 bases and the J gene end by 4 bases; junction bases not matched to a gene: 16. Per the germline V gene, CDR1 is KGHDR and CDR2 is SFDVKD.

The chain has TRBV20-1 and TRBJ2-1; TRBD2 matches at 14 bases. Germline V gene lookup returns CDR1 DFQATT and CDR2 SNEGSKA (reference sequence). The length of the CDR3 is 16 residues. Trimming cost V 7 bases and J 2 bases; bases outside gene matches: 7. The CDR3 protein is CSVKQGLAGAYNEQFF. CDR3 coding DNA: TGCAGTGTAAAACAGGGACTAGCGGGAGCCTACAATGAGCAGTTCTTC.

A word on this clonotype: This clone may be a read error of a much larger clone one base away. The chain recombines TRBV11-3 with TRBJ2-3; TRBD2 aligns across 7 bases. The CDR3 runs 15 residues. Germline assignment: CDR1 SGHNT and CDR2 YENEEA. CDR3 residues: CASSQVGGRVDTRYF. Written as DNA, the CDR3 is TGCGCCAGCAGCCAAGTGGGGGGGAGGGTAGATACGCGGTATTTT.

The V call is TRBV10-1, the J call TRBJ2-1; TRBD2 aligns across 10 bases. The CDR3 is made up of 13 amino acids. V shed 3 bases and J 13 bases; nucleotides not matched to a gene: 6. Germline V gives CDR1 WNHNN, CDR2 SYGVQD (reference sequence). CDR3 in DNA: TGCGCCAGCAGTGATTCGGCTAGCGGGAGACAGTTCTTC. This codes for CASSDSASGRQFF.

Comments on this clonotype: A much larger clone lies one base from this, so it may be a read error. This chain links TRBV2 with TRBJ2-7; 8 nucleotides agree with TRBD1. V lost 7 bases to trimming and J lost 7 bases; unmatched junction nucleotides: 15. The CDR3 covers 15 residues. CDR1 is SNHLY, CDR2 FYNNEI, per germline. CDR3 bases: TGTGCCAGCACCCGCGGGGACAGGACTCCTGGGGAGCAGTACTTC. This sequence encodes CASTRGDRTPGEQYF. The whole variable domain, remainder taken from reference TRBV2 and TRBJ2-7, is EPEVTQTPSHQVTQMGQEVILRCVPISNHLYFYWYRQILGQKVEFLVSFYNNEISEKSEIFDDQFSVERPDGSNFTLKIRSTKLEDSAMYFCASTRGDRTPGEQYFGPGTRLTVT.

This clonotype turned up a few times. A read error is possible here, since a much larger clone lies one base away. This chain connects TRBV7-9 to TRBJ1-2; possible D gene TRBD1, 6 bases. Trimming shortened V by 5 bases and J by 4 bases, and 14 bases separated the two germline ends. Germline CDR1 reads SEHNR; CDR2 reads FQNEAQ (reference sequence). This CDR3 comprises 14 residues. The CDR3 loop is CASSPRQGSYGYTF. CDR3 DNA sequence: TGTGCCAGCAGCCCCCGCCAGGGGAGCTATGGCTACACCTTC.

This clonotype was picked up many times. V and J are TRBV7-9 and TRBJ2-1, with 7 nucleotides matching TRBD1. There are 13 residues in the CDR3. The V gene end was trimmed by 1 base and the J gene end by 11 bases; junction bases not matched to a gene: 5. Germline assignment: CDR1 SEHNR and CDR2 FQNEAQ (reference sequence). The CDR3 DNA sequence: TGTGCCAGCAGCTTAGTAGGACAGGTAAAGCAGTTCTTC. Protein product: CASSLVGQVKQFF. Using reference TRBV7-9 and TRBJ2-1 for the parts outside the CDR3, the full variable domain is DTGVSQNPRHKITKRGQNVTFRCDPISEHNRLYWYRQTLGQGPEFLTYFQNEAQLEKSRLLSDRFSAERPKGSFSTLEIQRTEQGDSAMYLCASSLVGQVKQFFGPGTRLTVL.

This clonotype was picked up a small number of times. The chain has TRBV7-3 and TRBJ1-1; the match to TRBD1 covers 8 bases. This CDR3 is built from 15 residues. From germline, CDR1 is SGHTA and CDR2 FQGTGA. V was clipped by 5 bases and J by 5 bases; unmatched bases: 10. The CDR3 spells CASSPPGGGLTEAFF. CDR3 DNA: TGTGCCAGCAGCCCCCCAGGGGGCGGATTGACTGAAGCTTTCTTT.

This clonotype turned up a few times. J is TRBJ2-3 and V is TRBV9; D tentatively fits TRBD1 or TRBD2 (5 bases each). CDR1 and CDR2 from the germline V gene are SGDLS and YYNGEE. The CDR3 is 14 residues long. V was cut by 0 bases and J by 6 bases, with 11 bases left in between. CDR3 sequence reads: CASSVGGVGDTQYF. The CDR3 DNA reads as TGTGCCAGCAGCGTAGGAGGGGTGGGGGATACGCAGTATTTT. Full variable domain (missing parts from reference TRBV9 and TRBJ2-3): DSGVTQTPKHLITATGQRVTLRCSPRSGDLSVYWYQQSLDQGLQFLIQYYNGEERAKGNILERFSAQQFPDLHSELNLSSLELGDSALYFCASSVGGVGDTQYFGPGTRLTVL.

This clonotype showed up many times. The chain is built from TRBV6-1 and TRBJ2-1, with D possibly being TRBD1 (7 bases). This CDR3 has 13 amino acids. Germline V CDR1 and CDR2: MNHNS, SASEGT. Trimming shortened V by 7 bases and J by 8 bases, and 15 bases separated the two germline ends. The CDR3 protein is CASTSDRDYEQFF. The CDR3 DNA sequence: TGTGCCAGCACCTCCGACAGGGACTATGAGCAGTTCTTC.